Below, 8 T cell receptor beta chains from the same sample are listed, as sequenced in a study of blood T cells in healthy people across ages. A J-beta primer mix and a sample-barcoded 5' primer were used in a second PCR of about 7 to 12 cycles. TCRdb re-derived calls from the 5' RACE reads in MiXCR, one entry per CDR3 protein. The table lists about 800,000 distinct CDR3 sequences, about 45% of them singletons. The sequencing input was blood. Receptor source: a man aged 80 or over in good health.

This chain links TRBV20-1 with TRBJ2-5; TRBD1 is a possible D gene (5 bases). The DNA end is more similar to TRBJ2-7, so the J call may be wrong. Germline CDR1 is DFQATT and CDR2 is SNEGSKA (reference sequence). This CDR3 is built from 14 residues. DNA of the CDR3: TGCAGTGCTAGGACAGCTAGAGGTGGCTACGAGCAGTACTTC. The encoded protein is CSARTARGGYEQYF.

The CDR3 sequence: CASSLTRARDEQYF. CDR3 coding DNA: TGTGCCAGCAGTCTGACAAGGGCAAGGGACGAGCAGTACTTC. The V and J genes are TRBV28 and TRBJ2-7; D unresolved. Germline V gene sequence: CDR1 MDHEN, CDR2 SYDVKM. The CDR3 covers 14 residues. V shed 5 bases and J shed 5 bases, with 16 bases lying between them. The whole variable domain, filled in from reference TRBV28 and TRBJ2-7, reads DVKVTQSSRYLVKRTGEKVFLECVQDMDHENMFWYRQDPGLGLRLIYFSYDVKMKEKGDIPEGYSVSREKKERFSLILESASTNQTSMYLCASSLTRARDEQYFGPGTRLTVT.

This rearrangement joins TRBV29-1 to TRBJ1-2, with 7 bases identical to TRBD1. Trimming cost V 7 bases and J 2 bases; bases outside gene matches: 7. The CDR3 runs to 13 residues. Germline assignment: CDR1 SQVTM and CDR2 ANQGSEA. The CDR3 bases are TGCAGCGCCGCCGACAGGGCAAACTATGGCTACACCTTC. Translation gives CSAADRANYGYTF. The variable domain in full, completed from reference TRBV29-1 and TRBJ1-2, reads SAVISQKPSRDICQRGTSLTIQCQVDSQVTMMFWYRQQPGQSLTLIATANQGSEATYESGFVIDKFPISRPNLTFSTLTVSNMSPEDSSIYLCSAADRANYGYTFGSGTRLTVV.

Comments on this clonotype: Possible read error: a much larger clone is one base away. This rearrangement joins TRBV7-2 to TRBJ2-1; a weak D match, TRBD2 (5 bases). The CDR3 extends over 16 amino acids. V was clipped by 0 bases and J by 3 bases, with 12 bases between them. CDR1 and CDR2 from the germline V gene are SGHTA and FQGNSA. CDR3 DNA sequence: TGTGCCAGCAGCTTAGCGCCCAGCGGAGGCTACAATGAGCAGTTCTTC. It translates to CASSLAPSGGYNEQFF.

This chain joins TRBV2 and TRBJ2-5, with 13 bases fitting TRBD2. The CDR3 has 13 residues. The germline V gene encodes CDR1 SNHLY and CDR2 FYNNEI. The V and J ends lost 6 bases and 11 bases, in that order; junction bases with no gene match: 6. The CDR3 region has the DNA TGTGCCAGCAGGCTACTAGCGGGAGGGGAGCAGTACTTC. Encoded protein: CASRLLAGGEQYF.

This clonotype was seen a few times. This chain connects TRBV7-2 to TRBJ1-5; weak D call: TRBD1 (5 bases). CDR1 and CDR2 (germline): SGHTA, FQGNSA. V lost 6 bases to trimming and J lost 2 bases, with 8 bases between them. The length of the CDR3 is 13 residues. Written as DNA, the CDR3 is TGTGCCAGCAGTGCCAGGGGCAATCAGCCCCAGCATTTT. This sequence encodes CASSARGNQPQHF.

The genes are TRBV13 and TRBJ2-3, with D possibly being TRBD2 (6 bases). Trimming cost V 5 bases and J 0 bases, with 9 bases left between them. This CDR3 is built from 14 residues. Germline-derived CDR1 and CDR2 are PRHDT and FYEKMQ (reference sequence). Here the CDR3 reads CASSIGTSTDTQYF. The CDR3 DNA is TGTGCCAGCAGCATTGGGACTAGCACAGATACGCAGTATTTT.

This clonotype has a handful of counts. V gene TRBV4-1 combines with J gene TRBJ2-7, with no clear D. Looked up from germline, CDR1 is MGHRA and CDR2 is YSYEKL. Between the trimmed V and J ends, which lost 0 bases and 6 bases, there was a span of 9 bases. The CDR3 has 13 residues. The CDR3 reads CASSQDGVTEQYF. CDR3 nucleotides: TGCGCCAGCAGCCAAGATGGTGTAACCGAGCAGTACTTC.